This note documents a single TCR beta chain sequence. Antigen: not known. CDR1 and CDR2 (germline): MRHNA, SNTAGT. The CDR3 contains 13 residues. The V and J ends lost 7 bases and 9 bases respectively, with 17 bases between them. This sample stems from a study of cytomegalovirus exposure and HLA in healthy donors. Findings and caveats of the study: The tendency of first-cohort TCR clusters to co-occur in the 120 validation repertoires was the finding of a later analysis. Rarity marked most TCR sequences, yet some public TCRs occurred in many donors. The listing of 150 or so TCR beta chains classed them as cytomegalovirus-associated.

Assay: immunoSEQ multiplex PCR; the TCRdb copy retains only in-frame clones and omits some. The sample lists around 80,000 clones; 95% to 96% were seen once. The J gene is TRBJ2-3, the V gene TRBV6-4; D possibly corresponds to TRBD1 (6 bases). The source is a woman younger than 35 in good health and CMV-seronegative. Sample: PBMCs. The CDR3 spells CASKDRLLGTQYF. The CDR3 coding sequence is TGTGCCAGCAAGGACAGACTACTCGGGACGCAGTATTTT.